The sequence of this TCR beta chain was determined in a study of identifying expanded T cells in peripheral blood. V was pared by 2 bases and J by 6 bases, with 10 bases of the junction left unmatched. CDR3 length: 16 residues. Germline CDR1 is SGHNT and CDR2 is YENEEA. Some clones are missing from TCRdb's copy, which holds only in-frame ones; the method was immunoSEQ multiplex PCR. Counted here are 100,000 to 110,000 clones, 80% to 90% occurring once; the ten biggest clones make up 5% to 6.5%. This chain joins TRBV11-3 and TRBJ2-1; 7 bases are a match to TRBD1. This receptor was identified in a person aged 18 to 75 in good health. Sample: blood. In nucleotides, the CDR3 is TGTGCCAGCAGCTTATATGTGACAGGGTCGGGCAATGAGCAGTTCTTC. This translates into CASSLYVTGSGNEQFF.